This T cell receptor beta chain was retrieved from a study of blood T cells in healthy people across ages. This clonotype turned up a few times. A second 7 to 11 cycle PCR used barcoded and J-beta primers. TCRdb called the 5' RACE reads again in MiXCR, with one record for every CDR3 protein. The sample includes fewer than 1,200,000 distinct CDR3 sequences, 20% to 25% of them seen just once. This sample also appeared in a second study, on T cells of mothers and their children. As reported in that work: Compared with unrelated pairs, related mother-child pairs had slightly higher, non-significant overlap.

This clonotype was obtained from a girl aged 2-10 years in good health. Sequenced sample: blood.

The CDR3 nucleotides are TGTGCCGGCAAAGGGGGCCGGGACACTGAAGCTTTCTTT. Encoded protein: CAGKGGRDTEAFF. The chain carries TRBV7-9 and TRBJ1-1; 7 nucleotides match TRBD1. CDR3 length: 13 amino acids. Trimming cost V 11 bases and J 3 bases; bases outside gene matches: 9. Germline CDR1 is SEHNR and CDR2 is FQNEAQ (reference sequence).